The entry that follows covers one TCR beta chain sequence. As yet, its antigen is unknown. These data are taken from a study of shared clonotypes between healthy human individuals. Study-wide findings and caveats: Expectations were that clonotype sharing among donors would be affected by sequencing depth.

Clones were read by immunoSEQ multiplex PCR, and TCRdb kept only the in-frame ones, dropping some. The data contain about 2.4 million clones, around nine tenths of them singletons. Germline assignment: CDR1 SQVTM and CDR2 ANQGSEA. Trimming removed 8 bases at V and 10 bases at J, with 16 bases between. The CDR3 covers 11 residues. This chain uses TRBV29-1 with TRBJ2-3; D is possibly TRBD2 (6 bases). The specimen sequenced was naive CD4+ T cells sorted from blood. As for subset: CD45RA+ positively selected. This clonotype originated in a man aged 18 to 29 in good health. The CDR3 bases are TGCAGCCCCGTCTCGGCGGGGTCGCAGTATTTT. Translating it yields CSPVSAGSQYF.